This T cell receptor beta chain was observed in a study of T cells in localized non-small cell lung cancer (dated by TCRdb to 2018 to 2020). Notes on the research overall: The study analyzed T cell repertoires of under 250 early-stage NSCLC patients, comparing tumors and uninvolved tumor-adjacent lungs. All 240 or so NSCLC patients in the cohort were treatment-naive and had localized lung tumors that were resected. Of the NSCLC patients, 129 were male and around 97 were female, and the mean age was about 69 years. Points the paper makes about the study in general: Multi-region tumor sequencing was not performed, so intratumor heterogeneity could not be excluded. Of the top 100 tumor clones, a median of approximately 60 were detected in paired uninvolved adjacent lung; about 26 were also among that lung's top 100. Because the study design was exploratory, TCR variables were selected using unadjusted p-values without false-discovery rate correction. Longer overall survival was associated with higher T cell density in blood, whereas shorter survival was associated with higher clonality in adjacent lung. The highest T cell clonality was observed in uninvolved tumor-adjacent lung, where clonality exceeded that of tumor, suggesting that antigenic responses were more focused in uninvolved tumor-adjacent lung.

A word on this clone: The antigen this receptor binds is unknown. No qualities accompany the bases; no much larger clone lies one base away.

TCR beta CDR3 regions were sequenced from DNA using the immunoSEQ Assay. The published analysis was carried out like this. T cell density was computed as TCR beta template counts normalized to usable DNA estimated by amplifying housekeeping genes. Richness was estimated using the preseqR package, with extrapolation to 400,000 templates for PBMC samples and to 120,000 templates for tissue samples. Clonality was defined by subtracting Pielou's evenness from one. Tissue-enriched TCRs were identified by differential abundance testing using productive amino-acid clonotypes, minimum total count 5 and alpha 0.1. The Jaccard Index and the Morisita Overlap Index were used to measure how much the repertoires overlapped between compartments. GLIPH grouped TCR beta CDR3s together with public tetramer-defined viral CDR3s, and a viral motif had to include at least three viral sequences and also show V-gene enrichment. The source is immuneACCESS, and TCRdb retained only in-frame sequences with V and J called. Part of the clones is not carried over; for the studies checked, unresolved V genes explain less than half of this, and the remainder is unexplained. The V and J calls and the clone size are those of that table, but D and trimming were determined from the DNA. Here the sample has roughly 48,000 clones; around 81% occur a single time. About 4.5% of the sample goes to the ten largest clones.

At diagnosis, tumor, uninvolved tumor-adjacent lung and peripheral blood were collected and then preserved as a mix of FFPE and fresh-frozen material. For TCR repertoire profiling, blood samples were analyzed as peripheral blood mononuclear cells. The receptor's source is a woman aged 35-75 years with stage II lung adenocarcinoma. The source was PBMCs, collected before any cancer treatment.

CDR3 sequence: CASSTAGRVNEKLFF. The DNA sequence reads TGTGCCAGCAGCACGGCAGGGAGGGTTAATGAAAAACTGTTTTTT. Rearrangement joined TRBV5-4 to TRBJ1-4; TRBD1 is perhaps the D gene, given 5 matching bases. In the germline V gene (reference sequence), CDR1 corresponds to SGHNT and CDR2 to YYREEE. The CDR3 runs 15 amino acids, cysteine and phenylalanine included. The read is trimmed to its CDR3 DNA, 45 bases read in frame from base 1. Cut back by 4 bases and 4 bases, the V and J ends lie 14 bases apart.